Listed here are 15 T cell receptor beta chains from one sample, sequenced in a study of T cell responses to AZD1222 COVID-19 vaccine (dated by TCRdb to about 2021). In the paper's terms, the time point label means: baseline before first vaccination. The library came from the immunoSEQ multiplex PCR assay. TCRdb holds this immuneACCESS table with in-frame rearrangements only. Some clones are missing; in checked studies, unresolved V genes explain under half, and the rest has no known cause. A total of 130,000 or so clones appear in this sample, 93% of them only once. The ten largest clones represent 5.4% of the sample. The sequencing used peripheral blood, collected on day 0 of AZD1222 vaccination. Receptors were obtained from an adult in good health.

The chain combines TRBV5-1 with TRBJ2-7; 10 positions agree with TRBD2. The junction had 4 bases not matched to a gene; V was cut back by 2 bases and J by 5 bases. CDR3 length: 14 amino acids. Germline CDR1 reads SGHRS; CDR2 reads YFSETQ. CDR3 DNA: TGCGCCAGCAGCTTAGGGACTAGCGCCCACGAGCAGTACTTC. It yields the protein CASSLGTSAHEQYF.

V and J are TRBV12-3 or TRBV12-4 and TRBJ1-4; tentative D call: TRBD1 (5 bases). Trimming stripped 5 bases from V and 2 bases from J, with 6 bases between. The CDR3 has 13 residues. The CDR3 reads CASSGGTNEKLFF. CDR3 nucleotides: TGTGCCAGCAGTGGGGGGACTAATGAAAAACTGTTTTTT.

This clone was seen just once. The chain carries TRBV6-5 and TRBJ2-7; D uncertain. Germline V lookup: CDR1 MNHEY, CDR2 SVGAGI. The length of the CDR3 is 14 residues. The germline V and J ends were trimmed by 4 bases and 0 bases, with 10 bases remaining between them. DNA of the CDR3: TGTGCCAGCAGTTTCACCCAAAGCTCCTACGAGCAGTACTTC. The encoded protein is CASSFTQSSYEQYF.

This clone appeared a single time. CDR3 nucleotide sequence: TGTGCCAGCAGCTCGGGGGGAGCGAATGAAAAACTGTTTTTT. Its protein product is CASSSGGANEKLFF. The chain carries TRBV9 and TRBJ1-4, with D maybe TRBD1 (5 bases). The length of the CDR3 is 14 residues. V dropped 4 bases and J dropped 5 bases, with 12 bases sitting between them. Germline values: CDR1 SGDLS, CDR2 YYNGEE.

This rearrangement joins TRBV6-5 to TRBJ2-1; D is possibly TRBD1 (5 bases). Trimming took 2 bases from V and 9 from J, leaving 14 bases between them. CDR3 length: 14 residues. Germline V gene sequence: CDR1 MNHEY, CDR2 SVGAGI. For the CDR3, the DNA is TGTGCCAGCAGTTACGATCTAGTAAGGGGTGAGCAGTTCTTC. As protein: CASSYDLVRGEQFF.

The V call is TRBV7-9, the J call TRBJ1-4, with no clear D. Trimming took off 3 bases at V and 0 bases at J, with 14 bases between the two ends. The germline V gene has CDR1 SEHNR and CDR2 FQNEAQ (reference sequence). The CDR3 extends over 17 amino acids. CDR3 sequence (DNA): TGTGCCAGCAGCTTTCTTACGGCCGCAACAACTAATGAAAAACTGTTTTTT. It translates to CASSFLTAATTNEKLFF.

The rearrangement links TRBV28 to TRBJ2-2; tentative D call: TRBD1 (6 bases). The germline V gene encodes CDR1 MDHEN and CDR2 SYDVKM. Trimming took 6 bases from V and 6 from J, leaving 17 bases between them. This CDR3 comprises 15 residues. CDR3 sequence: CASSPRGTISGELFF. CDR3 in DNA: TGTGCCAGCAGCCCAAGGGGGACAATCTCCGGGGAGCTGTTTTTT.

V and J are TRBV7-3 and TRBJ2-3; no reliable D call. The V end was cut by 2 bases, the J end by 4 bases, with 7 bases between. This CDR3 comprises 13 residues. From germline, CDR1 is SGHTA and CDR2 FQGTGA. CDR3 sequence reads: CASSLRLADTQYF. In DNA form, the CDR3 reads TGTGCCAGCAGCTTACGGCTAGCAGATACGCAGTATTTT. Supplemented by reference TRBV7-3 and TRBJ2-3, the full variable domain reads GAGVSQTPSNKVTEKGKYVELRCDPISGHTALYWYRQSLGQGPEFLIYFQGTGAADDSGLPNDRFFAVRPEGSVSTLKIQRTERGDSAVYLCASSLRLADTQYFGPGTRLTVL.

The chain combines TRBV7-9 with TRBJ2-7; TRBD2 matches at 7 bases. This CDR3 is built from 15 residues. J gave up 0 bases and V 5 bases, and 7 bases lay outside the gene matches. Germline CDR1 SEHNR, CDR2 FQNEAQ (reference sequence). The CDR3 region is CASSRPSGGSYEQYF. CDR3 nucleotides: TGTGCCAGCAGCAGACCTAGCGGAGGCTCCTACGAGCAGTACTTC.

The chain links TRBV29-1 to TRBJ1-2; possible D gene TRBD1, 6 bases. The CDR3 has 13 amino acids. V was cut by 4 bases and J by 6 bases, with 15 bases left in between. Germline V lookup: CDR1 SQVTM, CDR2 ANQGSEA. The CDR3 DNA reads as TGCAGCGTTGGAAAGGGCAGGGGAGATGGCTACACCTTC. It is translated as CSVGKGRGDGYTF. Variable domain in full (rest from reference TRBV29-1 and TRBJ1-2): SAVISQKPSRDICQRGTSLTIQCQVDSQVTMMFWYRQQPGQSLTLIATANQGSEATYESGFVIDKFPISRPNLTFSTLTVSNMSPEDSSIYLCSVGKGRGDGYTFGSGTRLTVV.

This CDR3 is CASSGVPSGNTEAFF. DNA for the CDR3: TGTGCCAGCAGCGGGGTTCCATCGGGGAACACTGAAGCTTTCTTT. The gene calls are TRBV14 and TRBJ1-1, with D uncertain. Germline V gene lookup returns CDR1 SGHDN and CDR2 FVKESK. The CDR3 sequence is 15 residues long. Deletions cut 5 bases from V and 1 base from J, with 14 bases between.

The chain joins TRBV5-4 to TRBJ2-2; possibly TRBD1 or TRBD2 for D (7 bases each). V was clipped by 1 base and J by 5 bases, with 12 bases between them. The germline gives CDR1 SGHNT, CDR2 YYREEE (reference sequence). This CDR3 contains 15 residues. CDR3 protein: CASSLSGTATGELFF. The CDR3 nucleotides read TGTGCCAGCAGCTTGAGCGGGACAGCTACCGGGGAGCTGTTTTTT.

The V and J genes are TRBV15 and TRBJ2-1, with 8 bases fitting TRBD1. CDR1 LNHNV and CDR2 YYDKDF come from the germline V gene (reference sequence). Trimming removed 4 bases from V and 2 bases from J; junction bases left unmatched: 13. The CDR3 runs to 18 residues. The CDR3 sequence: CATSTALPGQAAYNEQFF. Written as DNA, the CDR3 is TGTGCCACCAGCACAGCCTTACCGGGACAGGCCGCCTACAATGAGCAGTTCTTC.

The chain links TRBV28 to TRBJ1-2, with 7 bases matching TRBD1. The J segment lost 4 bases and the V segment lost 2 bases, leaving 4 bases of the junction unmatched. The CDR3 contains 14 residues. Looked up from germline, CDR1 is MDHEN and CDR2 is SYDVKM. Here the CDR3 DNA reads TGTGCCAGCAGTTTACAGGGGGGAAGCTATGGCTACACCTTC. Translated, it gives CASSLQGGSYGYTF.

The CDR3 loop reads CASRDIRFTTQYF. In DNA, the CDR3 is TGTGCCAGCAGGGACATTAGGTTTACTACGCAGTATTTT. J is TRBJ2-3 and V is TRBV12-3 or TRBV12-4, with a weak D call TRBD1 (5 bases). The CDR3 loop spans 13 amino acids. V was shortened by 6 bases and J by 8 bases, with 15 bases between the two germline ends.